This TCR beta chain was found in a study of radiation and T cells in renal cell carcinoma. Study information: Nephrectomy followed 15 Gy stereotactic body radiation by 4 weeks.

Stated time point: blood 2 weeks post-SBRT. Indicated treatment: 15 Gy SBRT to primary tumor, nephrectomy 4 weeks later. Method: immunoSEQ multiplex PCR; TCRdb's copy keeps in-frame clones and lacks some. The table includes some 120,000 clones, 75% to 90% detected once. This receptor was obtained from a woman aged 60-75 years with renal cell carcinoma. The sample here was blood, taken from a patient whose treatment included radiotherapy and nephrectomy.

CDR3 amino acids: CATTSGGGYEQYF. DNA for the CDR3: TGTGCCACCACCAGCGGGGGCGGGTACGAGCAGTACTTC. The chain uses TRBV28 and TRBJ2-7; TRBD2 aligns across 8 bases. Trimming at V came to 10 bases and at J to 4 bases, leaving 9 bases not matched to a gene. CDR3 length equals 13 residues. Germline lookup yields CDR1 MDHEN and CDR2 SYDVKM. Full variable domain (remainder filled in from reference TRBV28 and TRBJ2-7): DVKVTQSSRYLVKRTGEKVFLECVQDMDHENMFWYRQDPGLGLRLIYFSYDVKMKEKGDIPEGYSVSREKKERFSLILESASTNQTSMYLCATTSGGGYEQYFGPGTRLTVT.